A selection of T cell receptor beta chains follows, all from one sample in a study of cytomegalovirus exposure and HLA in healthy donors. Data came from immunoSEQ multiplex PCR; TCRdb stores just in-frame clones and leaves some out. The top ten hold less than 2% of the sample, which has about 200,000 clones, roughly 79% seen once. Sequenced: PBMCs. The receptors shown here come from a young man in good health and CMV-seronegative. Each CDR3 is given with its conserved first and last residue. The order of the fields is clone size, D gene, V gene, J gene, CDR3 DNA, CDR3 protein. The D gene is left open where the match is weak. The size field is filled for only some rows; it gives once, few, many or a size class.

clone_size: few; d_call: .; v_call: TRBV19; j_call: TRBJ1-4; cdr3_nt: TGTGCCAGTAGTATGGTATCCCCGGGAGGTGAAAAACTGTTTTTT; cdr3_aa: CASSMVSPGGEKLFF
clone_size: .; d_call: TRBD1; v_call: TRBV9; j_call: TRBJ2-7; cdr3_nt: TGTGCCAGCAGCAAACAGGGGGTGTACGAGCAGTACTTC; cdr3_aa: CASSKQGVYEQYF
clone_size: .; d_call: TRBD2; v_call: TRBV28; j_call: TRBJ2-1; cdr3_nt: TGTGCCAGCAGTTCCCCTGGGGGACTAGTCAATGAGCAGTTCTTC; cdr3_aa: CASSSPGGLVNEQFF
clone_size: .; d_call: TRBD2; v_call: TRBV25-1; j_call: TRBJ2-7; cdr3_nt: TGTGCCAGCAGTGCTAGCGGGGCCTCAATCTACGAGCAGTACTTC; cdr3_aa: CASSASGASIYEQYF
clone_size: .; d_call: .; v_call: TRBV9; j_call: TRBJ2-3; cdr3_nt: TGTGCCAGCAGCGTAGTCCAGATCACAGATACGCAGTATTTT; cdr3_aa: CASSVVQITDTQYF
clone_size: .; d_call: TRBD2; v_call: TRBV28; j_call: TRBJ2-7; cdr3_nt: TGTGCCAGCTTGAGCGGGGGTAGCTCCTACGAGCAGTACTTC; cdr3_aa: CASLSGGSSYEQYF
clone_size: .; d_call: TRBD2; v_call: TRBV6-5; j_call: TRBJ2-7; cdr3_nt: TGTGCCAGCAGTTACTCGCCTGCGGGAGGGAACTACGAGCAGTACTTC; cdr3_aa: CASSYSPAGGNYEQYF
clone_size: .; d_call: TRBD1; v_call: TRBV5-1; j_call: TRBJ1-6; cdr3_nt: TGCGCCAGCAGCCGCCCCTCGACAGGGGAGAATTCACCCCTCCACTTT; cdr3_aa: CASSRPSTGENSPLHF
clone_size: .; d_call: TRBD1; v_call: TRBV28; j_call: TRBJ2-1; cdr3_nt: TGTGCCAGCAGTTTAGGGACAGGGAAATACAATGAGCAGTTCTTC; cdr3_aa: CASSLGTGKYNEQFF
clone_size: .; d_call: TRBD1; v_call: TRBV5-1; j_call: TRBJ1-6; cdr3_nt: TGCGCCAGCAGCCCTCAGGGGGGCAATTCACCCCTCCACTTT; cdr3_aa: CASSPQGGNSPLHF
clone_size: .; d_call: .; v_call: TRBV4-1; j_call: TRBJ1-6; cdr3_nt: TGCGCCAGCAGCTCGCCGACTGGGAATTCACCCCTCCACTTT; cdr3_aa: CASSSPTGNSPLHF
clone_size: .; d_call: TRBD1; v_call: TRBV7-2; j_call: TRBJ2-2; cdr3_nt: TGTGCCAGCAGCTTACGGCCCCCAGGGGGATTAAACACCGGGGAGCTGTTTTTT; cdr3_aa: CASSLRPPGGLNTGELFF
clone_size: few; d_call: TRBD1; v_call: TRBV29-1; j_call: TRBJ2-3; cdr3_nt: TGCAGCGTACCCGCCAGGACAGGGCCCACAGATACGCAGTATTTT; cdr3_aa: CSVPARTGPTDTQYF
clone_size: .; d_call: .; v_call: TRBV28; j_call: TRBJ1-2; cdr3_nt: TGTGCCAGCAGTTTAAATCGACCGCTGGGCTTGGGGCACTACACCTTC; cdr3_aa: CASSLNRPLGLGHYTF
clone_size: .; d_call: TRBD1; v_call: TRBV28; j_call: TRBJ1-5; cdr3_nt: TGTGCCAGCAGTCCGGGACAGGTAAATCAGCCCCAGCATTTT; cdr3_aa: CASSPGQVNQPQHF
clone_size: once; d_call: TRBD2; v_call: TRBV9; j_call: TRBJ2-5; cdr3_nt: TGTGCCAGCAGCCCTAGCGGGAGGGCCGGAGAGACCCAGTACTTC; cdr3_aa: CASSPSGRAGETQYF
clone_size: .; d_call: TRBD2; v_call: TRBV9; j_call: TRBJ2-1; cdr3_nt: TGTGCCAGCAGCGATACGGGACTAGCGAATTACAATGAGCAGTTCTTC; cdr3_aa: CASSDTGLANYNEQFF
clone_size: .; d_call: .; v_call: TRBV6-5; j_call: TRBJ1-4; cdr3_nt: TGTGCCAGCAAAGTGGGCTTAAATGAAAAACTGTTTTTT; cdr3_aa: CASKVGLNEKLFF
clone_size: .; d_call: TRBD2; v_call: TRBV5-3; j_call: TRBJ2-1; cdr3_nt: TGTGCCAGAAGCAGGACTAGCGGGAGCAATGAGCAGTTCTTC; cdr3_aa: CARSRTSGSNEQFF
clone_size: .; d_call: TRBD1; v_call: TRBV14; j_call: TRBJ2-7; cdr3_nt: TGTGCCAGCTATATGCGACAGGGCGCCCACGAGCAGTACTTC; cdr3_aa: CASYMRQGAHEQYF
clone_size: .; d_call: TRBD1; v_call: TRBV27; j_call: TRBJ1-1; cdr3_nt: TGTGCCAGCAGCAAACAGGGGCGTACTGAAGCTTTCTTT; cdr3_aa: CASSKQGRTEAFF
clone_size: once; d_call: TRBD2; v_call: TRBV7-3; j_call: TRBJ2-7; cdr3_nt: TGTGCCAGCAGCTTACAGGCTAGCGGGAGCAACGAGCAGTACTTC; cdr3_aa: CASSLQASGSNEQYF
clone_size: few; d_call: .; v_call: TRBV4-1; j_call: TRBJ2-7; cdr3_nt: TGCGCCACCCCCCGGGAGACTTCCTACGAGCAGTACTTC; cdr3_aa: CATPRETSYEQYF
clone_size: .; d_call: TRBD1; v_call: TRBV27; j_call: TRBJ1-1; cdr3_nt: TGTGCCAGCAGTTGGTCGACAGGGAATGAAGCTTTCTTT; cdr3_aa: CASSWSTGNEAFF
clone_size: .; d_call: TRBD2; v_call: TRBV27; j_call: TRBJ2-1; cdr3_nt: TGTGCCAGCAGTTACCTAGCGGTCGACAATGAGCAGTTCTTC; cdr3_aa: CASSYLAVDNEQFF
clone_size: .; d_call: TRBD1; v_call: TRBV30; j_call: TRBJ2-3; cdr3_nt: TGTGCCTGGGACACAGGGGGGACAGATACGCAGTATTTT; cdr3_aa: CAWDTGGTDTQYF
clone_size: .; d_call: TRBD2; v_call: TRBV7-9; j_call: TRBJ2-1; cdr3_nt: TGTGCCAGCAGCCTCCCGGTGGCTAGCGGGAGTTATGAGCAGTTCTTC; cdr3_aa: CASSLPVASGSYEQFF
clone_size: .; d_call: TRBD1; v_call: TRBV11-2; j_call: TRBJ2-3; cdr3_nt: TGTGCCAGCAGCTTAGGGGTCGGGGACAGGGGCTATGATACGCAGTATTTT; cdr3_aa: CASSLGVGDRGYDTQYF
clone_size: .; d_call: TRBD1; v_call: TRBV5-1; j_call: TRBJ1-2; cdr3_nt: TGCGCCAGCAGCTTGTACCCGGGACAGGGCCCCTCAAACTATGGCTACACCTTC; cdr3_aa: CASSLYPGQGPSNYGYTF
clone_size: .; d_call: TRBD2; v_call: TRBV28; j_call: TRBJ2-7; cdr3_nt: TGTGCCAGCAGTTCCTTTTTTTCTAGCGGGAGTCTTTACGAGCAGTACTTC; cdr3_aa: CASSSFFSSGSLYEQYF
clone_size: few; d_call: .; v_call: TRBV10-3; j_call: TRBJ2-2; cdr3_nt: TGTGCCATCAGTGACAGGGGCACCGGGGAGCTGTTTTTT; cdr3_aa: CAISDRGTGELFF
clone_size: .; d_call: TRBD2; v_call: TRBV9; j_call: TRBJ2-1; cdr3_nt: TGTGCCAGCAGCGTCAGACTAGCGGGAGGTGATGAGCAGTTCTTC; cdr3_aa: CASSVRLAGGDEQFF
clone_size: .; d_call: TRBD1; v_call: TRBV5-4; j_call: TRBJ2-5; cdr3_nt: TGTGCCAGCAGCACTAGACAGGGCCAAGAGACCCAGTACTTC; cdr3_aa: CASSTRQGQETQYF
clone_size: .; d_call: .; v_call: TRBV28; j_call: TRBJ2-7; cdr3_nt: TGTGCCAGCAGGAGGGGTCTAGCGTTCTACGAGCAGTACTTC; cdr3_aa: CASRRGLAFYEQYF
clone_size: .; d_call: TRBD2; v_call: TRBV29-1; j_call: TRBJ2-5; cdr3_nt: TGCAGCGTTGAAGAATTGGTAGCGGGAGGGCCCCAGTACTTC; cdr3_aa: CSVEELVAGGPQYF
clone_size: .; d_call: .; v_call: TRBV28; j_call: TRBJ1-1; cdr3_nt: TGTGCCAGCAGTCCCACCCCAGGGGCAGGCACTGAAGCTTTCTTT; cdr3_aa: CASSPTPGAGTEAFF
clone_size: .; d_call: TRBD2; v_call: TRBV4-1; j_call: TRBJ2-1; cdr3_nt: TGCGCCAGCAGCCAGGAAGGACTAGCGGGAGTCCCCTCCTACAATGAGCAGTTCTTC; cdr3_aa: CASSQEGLAGVPSYNEQFF
clone_size: .; d_call: .; v_call: TRBV5-4; j_call: TRBJ2-7; cdr3_nt: TGTGCCAGCAGCTTGGGGGCGGGCTACGAGCAGTACTTC; cdr3_aa: CASSLGAGYEQYF
clone_size: .; d_call: .; v_call: TRBV2; j_call: TRBJ1-1; cdr3_nt: TGTGCCAGCAGTGAAGCGTCTCTGGGAGGAGAAGCTTTCTTT; cdr3_aa: CASSEASLGGEAFF
clone_size: .; d_call: .; v_call: TRBV5-4; j_call: TRBJ2-3; cdr3_nt: TGTGCCAGCAGCTTGGCTAACAGGGAGGATACGCAGTATTTT; cdr3_aa: CASSLANREDTQYF
clone_size: .; d_call: .; v_call: TRBV25-1; j_call: TRBJ1-2; cdr3_nt: TGTGCCAGCAGGGAACAGGGAAGTGGTGGCTACACCTTC; cdr3_aa: CASREQGSGGYTF
clone_size: .; d_call: TRBD1; v_call: TRBV12-5; j_call: TRBJ1-1; cdr3_nt: TGTGCTAGTGGCCTTACGACAGGGGGGGACACTGAAGCTTTCTTT; cdr3_aa: CASGLTTGGDTEAFF
clone_size: .; d_call: .; v_call: TRBV30; j_call: TRBJ1-2; cdr3_nt: TGTGCCTGGAGTGTAGTCAGGCCGACCTATGGCTACACCTTC; cdr3_aa: CAWSVVRPTYGYTF
clone_size: .; d_call: TRBD1; v_call: TRBV7-3; j_call: TRBJ1-2; cdr3_nt: TGTGCCAGCAGCCGGGACAGTACTAACTATGGCTACACCTTC; cdr3_aa: CASSRDSTNYGYTF
clone_size: .; d_call: .; v_call: TRBV4-1; j_call: TRBJ1-2; cdr3_nt: TGCGCCAGCAGCCACATAACAGCTAACTATGGCTACACCTTC; cdr3_aa: CASSHITANYGYTF